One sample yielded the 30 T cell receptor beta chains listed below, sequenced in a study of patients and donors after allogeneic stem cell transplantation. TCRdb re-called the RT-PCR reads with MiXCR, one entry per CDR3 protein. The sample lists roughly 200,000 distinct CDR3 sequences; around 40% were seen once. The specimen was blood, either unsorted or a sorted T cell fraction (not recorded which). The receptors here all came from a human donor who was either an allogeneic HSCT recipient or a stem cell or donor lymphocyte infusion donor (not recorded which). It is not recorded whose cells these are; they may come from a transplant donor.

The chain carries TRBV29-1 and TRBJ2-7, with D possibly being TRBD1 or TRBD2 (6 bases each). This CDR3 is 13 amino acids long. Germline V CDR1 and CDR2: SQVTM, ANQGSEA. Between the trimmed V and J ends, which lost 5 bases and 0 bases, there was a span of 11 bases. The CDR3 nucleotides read TGCAGCGTTCGTAGGGGGGACTCCTACGAGCAGTACTTC. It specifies CSVRRGDSYEQYF.

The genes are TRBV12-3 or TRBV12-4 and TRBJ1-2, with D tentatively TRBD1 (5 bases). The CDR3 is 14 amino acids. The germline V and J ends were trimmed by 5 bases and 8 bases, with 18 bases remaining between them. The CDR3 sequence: CASSHIQDKEGYTF. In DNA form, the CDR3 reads TGTGCCAGCAGTCATATACAGGATAAGGAAGGCTACACCTTC.

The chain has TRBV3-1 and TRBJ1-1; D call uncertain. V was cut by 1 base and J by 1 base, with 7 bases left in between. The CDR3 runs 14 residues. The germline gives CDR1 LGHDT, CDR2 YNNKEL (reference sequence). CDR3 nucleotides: TGTGCCAGCAGCCAAGTGTACAGGAACACTGAAGCTTTCTTT. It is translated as CASSQVYRNTEAFF.

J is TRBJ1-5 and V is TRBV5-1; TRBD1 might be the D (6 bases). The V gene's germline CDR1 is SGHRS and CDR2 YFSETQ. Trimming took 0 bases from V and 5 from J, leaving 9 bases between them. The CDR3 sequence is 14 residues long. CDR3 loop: CASSLAGDDQPQHF. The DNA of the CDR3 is TGCGCCAGCAGCTTGGCAGGGGACGATCAGCCCCAGCATTTT.

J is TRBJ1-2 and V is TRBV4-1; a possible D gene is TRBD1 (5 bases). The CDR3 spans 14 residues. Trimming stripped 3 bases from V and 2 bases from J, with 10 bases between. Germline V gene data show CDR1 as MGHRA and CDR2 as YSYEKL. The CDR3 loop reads CASSHQGPNYGYTF. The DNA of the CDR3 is TGCGCCAGCAGCCACCAGGGACCGAACTATGGCTACACCTTC.

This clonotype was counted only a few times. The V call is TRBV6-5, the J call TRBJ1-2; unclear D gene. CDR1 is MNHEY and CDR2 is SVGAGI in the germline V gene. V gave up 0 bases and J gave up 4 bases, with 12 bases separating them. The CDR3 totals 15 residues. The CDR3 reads CASSYSYGPGYGYTF. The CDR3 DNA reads TGTGCCAGCAGTTACTCGTACGGGCCCGGCTATGGCTACACCTTC.

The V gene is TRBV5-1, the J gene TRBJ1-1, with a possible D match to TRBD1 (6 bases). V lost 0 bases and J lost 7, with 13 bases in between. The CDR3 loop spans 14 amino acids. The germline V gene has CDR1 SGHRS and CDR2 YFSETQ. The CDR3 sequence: CASSLGGGGIEAFF. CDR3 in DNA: TGCGCCAGCAGCTTGGGTGGCGGGGGCATTGAAGCTTTCTTT.

The CDR3 region has the DNA TGTGCCAGCAGTCAGGACGGGGGAACGGGGGCCAACGTCCTGACTTTC. Its protein product is CASSQDGGTGANVLTF. V and J are TRBV25-1 and TRBJ2-6, with D possibly being TRBD2 (6 bases). The CDR3 is 16 amino acids. Trimming took off 5 bases at V and 4 bases at J, with 15 bases between the two ends. CDR1 MGHDK and CDR2 SYGVNS come from the germline V gene.

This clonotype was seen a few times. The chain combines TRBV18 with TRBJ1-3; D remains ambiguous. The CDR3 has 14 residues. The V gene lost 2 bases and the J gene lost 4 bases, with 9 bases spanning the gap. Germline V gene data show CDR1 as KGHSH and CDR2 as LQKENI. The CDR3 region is CASSPVGIGNTIYF. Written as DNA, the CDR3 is TGTGCCAGCTCACCAGTCGGGATCGGAAACACCATATATTTT.

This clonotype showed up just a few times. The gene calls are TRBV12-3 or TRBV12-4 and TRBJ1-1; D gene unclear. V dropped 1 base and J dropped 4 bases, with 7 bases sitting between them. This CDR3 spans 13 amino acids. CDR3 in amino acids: CASSLERSTEAFF. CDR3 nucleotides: TGTGCCAGCAGTTTAGAGAGAAGCACTGAAGCTTTCTTT.

The CDR3 region has the DNA TGCAGTGCTAGAGATCCGCGGCCTCTTTCACCCCTCCACTTT. Translation gives CSARDPRPLSPLHF. The chain combines TRBV20-1 with TRBJ1-6; D remains ambiguous. Germline V lookup: CDR1 DFQATT, CDR2 SNEGSKA (reference sequence). The CDR3 contains 14 residues. V was cut by 0 bases and J by 9 bases, with 12 bases left in between.

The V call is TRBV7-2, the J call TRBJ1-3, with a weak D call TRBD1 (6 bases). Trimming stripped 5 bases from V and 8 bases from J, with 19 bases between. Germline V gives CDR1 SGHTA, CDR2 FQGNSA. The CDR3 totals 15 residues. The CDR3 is CASSPGTTTRYTIYF. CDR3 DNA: TGTGCCAGCAGCCCCGGGACAACGACACGGTACACCATATATTTT.

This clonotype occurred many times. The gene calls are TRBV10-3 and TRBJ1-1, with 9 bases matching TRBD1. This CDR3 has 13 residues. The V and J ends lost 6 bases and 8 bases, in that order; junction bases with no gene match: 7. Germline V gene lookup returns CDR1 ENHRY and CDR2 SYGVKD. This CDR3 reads CAIRPGTGLEAFF. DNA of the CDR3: TGTGCCATCAGGCCCGGGACAGGGCTCGAAGCTTTCTTT.

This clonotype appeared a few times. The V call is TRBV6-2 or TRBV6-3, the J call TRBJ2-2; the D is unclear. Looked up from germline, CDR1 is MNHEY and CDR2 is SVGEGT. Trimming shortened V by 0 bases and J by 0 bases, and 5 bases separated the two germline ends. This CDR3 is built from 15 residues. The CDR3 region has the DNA TGTGCCAGCAGTTACTCCCGTCCGAACACCGGGGAGCTGTTTTTT. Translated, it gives CASSYSRPNTGELFF.

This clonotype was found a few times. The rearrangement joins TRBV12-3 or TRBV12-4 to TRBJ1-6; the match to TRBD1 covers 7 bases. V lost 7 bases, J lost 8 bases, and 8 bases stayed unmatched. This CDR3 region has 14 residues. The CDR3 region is CASKRTGRYSPLHF. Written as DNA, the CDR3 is TGTGCCAGCAAAAGGACAGGAAGATATTCACCCCTCCACTTT.

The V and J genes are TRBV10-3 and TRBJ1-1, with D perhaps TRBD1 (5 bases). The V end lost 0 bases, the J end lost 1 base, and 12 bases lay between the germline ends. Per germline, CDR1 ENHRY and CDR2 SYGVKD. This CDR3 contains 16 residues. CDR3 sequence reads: CAISESPHRTNTEAFF. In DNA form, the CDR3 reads TGTGCCATCAGTGAGTCCCCCCACAGGACGAACACTGAAGCTTTCTTT.

CDR3 region: CASSDNPLRQGPNQPQHF. CDR3 in DNA: TGTGCCAGCAGCGATAACCCTTTACGACAGGGTCCCAATCAGCCCCAGCATTTT. The chain uses TRBV16 and TRBJ1-5; 7 bases match TRBD1. This CDR3 spans 18 amino acids. Per the germline V gene, CDR1 is KGHSY and CDR2 is FQNENV. J was trimmed by 3 bases and V by 5 bases; bases with no gene match: 16. Looking up the rest from reference TRBV16 and TRBJ1-5 gives the full variable domain: GEEVAQTPKHLVRGEGQKAKLYCAPIKGHSYVFWYQQVLKNEFKFLISFQNENVFDETGMPKERFSAKCLPNSPCSLEIQATKLEDSAVYFCASSDNPLRQGPNQPQHFGDGTRLSIL.

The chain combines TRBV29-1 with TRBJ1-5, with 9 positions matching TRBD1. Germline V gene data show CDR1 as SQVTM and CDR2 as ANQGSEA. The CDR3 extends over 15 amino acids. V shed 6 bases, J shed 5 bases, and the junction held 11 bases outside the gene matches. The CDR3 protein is CSVTLTGGNDQPQHF. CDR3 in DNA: TGCAGCGTCACACTTACAGGGGGCAATGATCAGCCCCAGCATTTT.

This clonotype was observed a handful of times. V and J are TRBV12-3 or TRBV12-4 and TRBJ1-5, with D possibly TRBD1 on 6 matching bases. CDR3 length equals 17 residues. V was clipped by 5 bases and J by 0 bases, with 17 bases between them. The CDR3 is CASSEIDRLGSNQPQHF. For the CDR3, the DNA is TGTGCCAGCAGTGAGATCGACAGGCTGGGTAGCAATCAGCCCCAGCATTTT.

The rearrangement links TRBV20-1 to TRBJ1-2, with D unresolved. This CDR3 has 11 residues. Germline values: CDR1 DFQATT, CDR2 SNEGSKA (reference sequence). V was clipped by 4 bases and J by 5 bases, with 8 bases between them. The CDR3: CSATLYYGYTF. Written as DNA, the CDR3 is TGCAGTGCTACCCTTTATTATGGCTACACCTTC.

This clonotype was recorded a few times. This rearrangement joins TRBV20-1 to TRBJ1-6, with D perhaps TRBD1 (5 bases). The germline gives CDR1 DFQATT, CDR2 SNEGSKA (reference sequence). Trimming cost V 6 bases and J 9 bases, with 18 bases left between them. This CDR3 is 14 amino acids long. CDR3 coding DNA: TGCAGTGCCAATCCATCCGTAGGGACTTCACCCCTCCACTTT. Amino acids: CSANPSVGTSPLHF.

The CDR3 spells CASSSGQTILLDEQYF. DNA of the CDR3: TGCGCCAGCAGCTCGGGACAGACCATACTCCTAGACGAGCAGTACTTC. V gene TRBV5-1 combines with J gene TRBJ2-7; 7 nucleotides match TRBD1. The germline V gene encodes CDR1 SGHRS and CDR2 YFSETQ. The CDR3 spans 16 residues. The V gene end was trimmed by 3 bases and the J gene end by 5 bases; junction bases not matched to a gene: 14.

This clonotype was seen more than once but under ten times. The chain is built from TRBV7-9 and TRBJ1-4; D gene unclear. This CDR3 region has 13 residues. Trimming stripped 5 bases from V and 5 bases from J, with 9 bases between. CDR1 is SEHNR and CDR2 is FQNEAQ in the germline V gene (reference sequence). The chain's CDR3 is CASSRRYNEKLFF. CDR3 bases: TGTGCCAGCAGCCGTCGTTACAATGAAAAACTGTTTTTT. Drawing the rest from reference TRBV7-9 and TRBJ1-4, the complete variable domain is DTGVSQNPRHKITKRGQNVTFRCDPISEHNRLYWYRQTLGQGPEFLTYFQNEAQLEKSRLLSDRFSAERPKGSFSTLEIQRTEQGDSAMYLCASSRRYNEKLFFGSGTQLSVL.

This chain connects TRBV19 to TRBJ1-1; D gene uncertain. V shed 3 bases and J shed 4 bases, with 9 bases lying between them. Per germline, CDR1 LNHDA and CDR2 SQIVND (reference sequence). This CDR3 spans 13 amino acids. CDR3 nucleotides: TGTGCCAGTAGTATCAAGGAGAGCACTGAAGCTTTCTTT. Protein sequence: CASSIKESTEAFF.

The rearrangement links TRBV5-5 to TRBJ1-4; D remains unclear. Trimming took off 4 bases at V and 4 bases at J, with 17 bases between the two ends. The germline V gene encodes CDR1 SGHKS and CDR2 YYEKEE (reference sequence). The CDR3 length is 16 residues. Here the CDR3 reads CASSPTPLRLNEKLFF. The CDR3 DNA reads TGTGCCAGCAGCCCAACGCCACTGCGGCTTAATGAAAAACTGTTTTTT.

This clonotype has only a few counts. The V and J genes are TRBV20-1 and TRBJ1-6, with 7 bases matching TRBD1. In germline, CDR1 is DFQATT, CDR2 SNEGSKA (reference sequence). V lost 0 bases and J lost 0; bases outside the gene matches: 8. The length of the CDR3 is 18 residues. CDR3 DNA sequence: TGCAGTGCTAGAGATAGGACAGGCGGTAGCTCCTATAATTCACCCCTCCACTTT. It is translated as CSARDRTGGSSYNSPLHF.

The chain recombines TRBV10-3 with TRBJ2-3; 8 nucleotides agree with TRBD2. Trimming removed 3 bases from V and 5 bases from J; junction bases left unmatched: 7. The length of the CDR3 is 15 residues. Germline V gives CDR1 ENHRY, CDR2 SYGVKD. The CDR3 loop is CAISERGSGGDTQYF. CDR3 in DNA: TGTGCCATCAGTGAACGTGGAAGCGGGGGAGATACGCAGTATTTT.

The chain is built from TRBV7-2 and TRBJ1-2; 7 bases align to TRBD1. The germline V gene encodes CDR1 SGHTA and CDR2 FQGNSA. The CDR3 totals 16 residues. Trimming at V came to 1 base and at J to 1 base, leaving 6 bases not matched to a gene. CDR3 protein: CASSLEWDSNNYGYTF. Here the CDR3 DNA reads TGTGCCAGCAGCTTAGAATGGGACAGCAATAACTATGGCTACACCTTC. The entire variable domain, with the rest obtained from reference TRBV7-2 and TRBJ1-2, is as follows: GAGVSQSPSNKVTEKGKDVELRCDPISGHTALYWYRQSLGQGLEFLIYFQGNSAPDKSGLPSDRFSAERTGGSVSTLTIQRTQQEDSAVYLCASSLEWDSNNYGYTFGSGTRLTVV.

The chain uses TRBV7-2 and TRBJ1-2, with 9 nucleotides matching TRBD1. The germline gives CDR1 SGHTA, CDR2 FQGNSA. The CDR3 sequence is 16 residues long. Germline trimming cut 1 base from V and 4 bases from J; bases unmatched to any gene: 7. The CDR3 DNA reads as TGTGCCAGCAGCTTAGGGACAGGGGTGATGGCCTATGGCTACACCTTC. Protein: CASSLGTGVMAYGYTF.

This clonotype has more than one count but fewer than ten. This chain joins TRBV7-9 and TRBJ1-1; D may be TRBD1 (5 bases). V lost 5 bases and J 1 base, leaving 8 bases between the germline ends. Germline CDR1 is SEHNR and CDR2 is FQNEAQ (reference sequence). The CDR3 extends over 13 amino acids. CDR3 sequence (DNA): TGTGCCAGCAGCGGGGGGACGAACACTGAAGCTTTCTTT. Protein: CASSGGTNTEAFF.